This T cell receptor (beta chain) was sequenced in a study of blood T cell repertoires in COVID-19. On the study more broadly: Both acute and convalescent COVID-19 samples were obtained from the United States, Italy and Spain.

V was cut by 5 bases and J by 9 bases, with 8 bases left in between. Per germline, CDR1 SEHNR and CDR2 FQNEAQ (reference sequence). This CDR3 is built from 12 residues. Original methodology: Reference gene primer amplification gave nucleated cell count estimates. Generated by immunoSEQ multiplex PCR, the TCRdb table keeps only in-frame clones and is missing some. V, J and clone size reflect that table, while D and trimming were determined from the DNA. The sample lists about 60,000 clones, approximately 86% seen once, with 6.6% in the top ten. V usage is TRBV7-9 and J usage is TRBJ1-6; D is unresolved. Sequenced: peripheral blood. The clonotype was recovered from a man aged 60-69 years with acute or convalescent COVID-19. CDR3 residues: CASSPSSSPLHF. Written as DNA, the CDR3 is TGTGCCAGCAGCCCCTCCAGTTCACCCCTCCACTTT. Full variable domain (missing parts from reference TRBV7-9 and TRBJ1-6): DTGVSQNPRHKITKRGQNVTFRCDPISEHNRLYWYRQTLGQGPEFLTYFQNEAQLEKSRLLSDRFSAERPKGSFSTLEIQRTEQGDSAMYLCASSPSSSPLHFGNGTRLTVT.